One sample yielded the 2 T cell receptor beta chains listed below, sequenced in a study of beta chain features in type 1 diabetes. Study-wide results and limits: The study found moderately but significantly shorter TCRB CDR3s in all four CD4+ subsets of Type 1 diabetes patients.

As every portion of the isolated RNA was reverse transcribed, the sequencing read expressed TCRB transcripts. Clones were sequenced by immunoSEQ multiplex PCR, and TCRdb holds only the in-frame ones, with some missing. This table has 300,000 or so clones, roughly 9% appearing once. These TCRs' antigens remain unknown. The specimen was central memory CD4+ T cells from blood. The source is a man in his thirties or forties with type 1 diabetes.

This clone was seen only a few times. The rearrangement uses TRBV11-2 and TRBJ2-7; D call uncertain. The V gene lost 3 bases and the J gene lost 4 bases, with 10 bases spanning the gap. From germline, CDR1 is SGHAT and CDR2 FQNNGV. CDR3 size: 13 residues. The CDR3 here is CASSLQKLYEQYF. The CDR3 DNA is TGTGCCAGCAGCTTGCAGAAACTGTACGAGCAGTACTTC.

The chain recombines TRBV5-1 with TRBJ2-1; the match to TRBD2 covers 15 bases. CDR3 size: 21 residues. CDR1 SGHRS and CDR2 YFSETQ come from the germline V gene. Trimming removed 3 bases from V and 0 bases from J; junction bases left unmatched: 13. The CDR3 DNA reads TGCGCCAGCAGCTCGCCAACTTCCGGGACTAGCGGGGGGAGCTCCTACAATGAGCAGTTCTTC. It yields the protein CASSSPTSGTSGGSSYNEQFF.